A single sample is the source of the 20 T cell receptor beta chains below, sequenced in a study of T cell responses to AZD1222 COVID-19 vaccine. Method: immunoSEQ multiplex PCR; TCRdb's copy keeps in-frame clones and lacks some. The sample contains about 100,000 clones, around 84% of which appear only once. This specimen was peripheral blood, taken on day 0 of AZD1222 vaccination. Receptor source: an adult in good health.

The chain carries TRBV28 and TRBJ2-1; unclear D gene. This CDR3 spans 14 amino acids. The V gene's germline CDR1 is MDHEN and CDR2 SYDVKM. V was cut by 4 bases and J by 0 bases, with 7 bases left in between. The CDR3 DNA reads as TGTGCCAGCAGTTGGATAGACTCCTACAATGAGCAGTTCTTC. Protein: CASSWIDSYNEQFF.

The chain uses TRBV6-2 or TRBV6-3 and TRBJ1-5; D is uncertain. V lost 0 bases, J lost 6 bases, and 3 bases lay in between. The germline V gene encodes CDR1 MNHEY and CDR2 SVGEGT. This CDR3 region has 12 residues. For the CDR3, the DNA is TGTGCCAGCAGTTACTCTGGTCAGCCCCAGCATTTT. It is translated as CASSYSGQPQHF.

The chain links TRBV5-8 to TRBJ2-3, with TRBD1 matching 9 bases. Germline CDR1 is SGHTS and CDR2 is YDEGEE. The CDR3 consists of 15 residues. The V segment lost 4 bases and the J segment 4 bases; nucleotides outside the gene matches: 7. CDR3 nucleotides: TGTGCCAGCAGCATACAGGGGGCTCGGGCAGATACGCAGTATTTT. It is translated as CASSIQGARADTQYF.

This clone appeared once. The chain is built from TRBV24-1 and TRBJ1-3, with TRBD1 matching over 7 bases. The length of the CDR3 is 18 residues. Trimming at V came to 1 base and at J to 2 bases, leaving 10 bases not matched to a gene. Germline V gives CDR1 KGHDR, CDR2 SFDVKD. The CDR3 loop is CATSDLKGRGRAGNTIYF. CDR3 nucleotide sequence: TGTGCCACCAGTGATTTAAAGGGAAGGGGGCGGGCTGGAAACACCATATATTTT.

The V and J genes are TRBV5-1 and TRBJ2-1; 12 bases match TRBD2. The CDR3 contains 16 residues. CDR1 and CDR2 from the germline V gene are SGHRS and YFSETQ. Trimming took 1 base from V and 5 from J; bases not matched to a gene: 4. The CDR3: CASSLSGLAGHNEQFF. Here the CDR3 DNA reads TGCGCCAGCAGCTTGTCGGGACTAGCGGGCCACAATGAGCAGTTCTTC. The whole variable domain, remainder taken from reference TRBV5-1 and TRBJ2-1, is KAGVTQTPRYLIKTRGQQVTLSCSPISGHRSVSWYQQTPGQGLQFLFEYFSETQRNKGNFPGRFSGRQFSNSRSEMNVSTLELGDSALYLCASSLSGLAGHNEQFFGPGTRLTVL.

The chain combines TRBV7-3 with TRBJ1-5; tentatively, D is TRBD1 (5 bases). The CDR3 has 14 amino acids. V was clipped by 5 bases and J by 5 bases, with 13 bases between them. Germline CDR1 is SGHTA and CDR2 is FQGTGA. The CDR3 reads CASSPGGIDQPQHF. CDR3 nucleotides: TGTGCCAGCAGCCCCGGGGGAATCGATCAGCCCCAGCATTTT.

The V call is TRBV7-2, the J call TRBJ1-5; tentative D call: TRBD1 (5 bases). The germline V gene encodes CDR1 SGHTA and CDR2 FQGNSA. The CDR3 is 15 amino acids. Trimming cost V 3 bases and J 2 bases, with 11 bases left between them. The DNA of the CDR3 is TGTGCCAGCAGCTTTGGAGGGGTAGGCAATCAGCCCCAGCATTTT. Protein product: CASSFGGVGNQPQHF.

The CDR3 is CASTETGSMNTEAFF. In DNA, the CDR3 is TGCGCCAGCACCGAAACTGGGTCGATGAACACTGAAGCTTTCTTT. The chain has TRBV4-1 and TRBJ1-1; D ambiguous. CDR3 length equals 15 residues. The ends were cut back, 7 bases at V and 0 bases at J, with 15 bases in the middle. Per germline, CDR1 MGHRA and CDR2 YSYEKL.

The V call is TRBV5-6, the J call TRBJ1-5, with D maybe TRBD1 (5 bases). V lost 1 base and J lost 0, with 11 bases in between. The CDR3 sequence is 16 residues long. Germline V gene data show CDR1 as SGHDT and CDR2 as YYEEEE. The CDR3 region is CASSLFGGYSNQPQHF. CDR3 coding DNA: TGTGCCAGCAGCTTGTTCGGGGGATATAGCAATCAGCCCCAGCATTTT.

In this sample, this clone turned up once. This chain connects TRBV5-4 to TRBJ1-1, with TRBD1 identical over 7 bases. V was clipped by 0 bases and J by 0 bases; unmatched bases: 5. The CDR3 is 16 residues long. Looked up from germline, CDR1 is SGHNT and CDR2 is YYREEE (reference sequence). In DNA, the CDR3 is TGTGCCAGCAGCTTGGAGACAGGGATATTGAACACTGAAGCTTTCTTT. This gives the protein CASSLETGILNTEAFF.

The CDR3 spells CASRTTGLPGPGFYGYTF. DNA for the CDR3: TGTGCCAGTAGGACTACGGGACTCCCAGGGCCCGGCTTTTATGGCTACACCTTC. The V call is TRBV19, the J call TRBJ1-2, with D tentatively TRBD1 (5 bases). V was pared by 6 bases and J by 5 bases, with 28 bases between. Germline CDR1 LNHDA, CDR2 SQIVND (reference sequence). The CDR3 extends over 18 amino acids.

The genes are TRBV6-5 and TRBJ2-3; D is possibly TRBD1 or TRBD2 (7 bases each). From germline, CDR1 is MNHEY and CDR2 SVGAGI. The CDR3 has 16 amino acids. V lost 0 bases, J lost 6 bases, and 16 bases lay in between. This CDR3 is CASSYSTGLGGDTQYF. CDR3 coding DNA: TGTGCCAGCAGTTACTCGACAGGGCTCGGGGGGGATACGCAGTATTTT.

The J gene is TRBJ2-1, the V gene TRBV7-3; TRBD1 matches at 7 bases. Germline assignment: CDR1 SGHTA and CDR2 FQGTGA. This CDR3 is built from 15 residues. The J segment lost 7 bases and the V segment lost 5 bases, leaving 11 bases of the junction unmatched. CDR3 amino acids: CASSTVGTDNNEQFF. CDR3 DNA: TGTGCCAGCAGCACAGTAGGGACAGATAATAATGAGCAGTTCTTC.

J is TRBJ2-4 and V is TRBV27, with no clear D. V gave up 7 bases and J gave up 5 bases, with 15 bases separating them. Germline V gene sequence: CDR1 MNHEY, CDR2 SMNVEV (reference sequence). The CDR3 spans 14 residues. The CDR3 here is CASKDRLIQNIQYF. The CDR3 DNA follows: TGTGCCAGCAAAGACCGGCTCATCCAAAACATTCAGTACTTC.

The CDR3 region is CASRGGIGTGELFF. CDR3 nucleotide sequence: TGTGCCAGCAGGGGCGGCATCGGCACCGGGGAGCTGTTTTTT. V and J are TRBV28 and TRBJ2-2; D is unresolved. The V and J ends lost 6 bases and 4 bases respectively, with 12 bases between them. CDR1 is MDHEN, CDR2 SYDVKM, per germline. The CDR3 is made up of 14 amino acids.

This CDR3 reads CASSVRPGQGAGTQYF. Here the CDR3 DNA reads TGTGCCAGTAGTGTCCGACCGGGACAGGGGGCGGGGACCCAGTACTTC. V usage is TRBV19 and J usage is TRBJ2-5; TRBD1 matches at 12 bases. The CDR3 runs 16 residues. The germline CDR1 and CDR2 sequences are LNHDA and SQIVND (reference sequence). V trimming: 5 bases; J trimming: 7 bases; junction bases outside the gene matches: 11.

This clone appeared once. The chain recombines TRBV11-2 with TRBJ2-2, with D maybe TRBD2 (6 bases). The CDR3 extends over 16 amino acids. Germline CDR1 reads SGHAT; CDR2 reads FQNNGV. Deletions cut 5 bases from V and 5 bases from J, with 18 bases between. The CDR3 protein is CASSRLGGYGTGELFF. The CDR3 nucleotides are TGTGCCAGCAGCAGATTGGGGGGATACGGAACCGGGGAGCTGTTTTTT.

The chain combines TRBV7-2 with TRBJ1-2, with TRBD1 identical over 8 bases. CDR3 length: 15 residues. The V gene end was trimmed by 5 bases and the J gene end by 8 bases; junction bases not matched to a gene: 13. Germline lookup yields CDR1 SGHTA and CDR2 FQGNSA. In DNA, the CDR3 is TGTGCCAGCAGCCAACTTAGACAGGGGCGAAGGGGCTACACCTTC. The encoded protein is CASSQLRQGRRGYTF.

The rearrangement uses TRBV7-2 and TRBJ2-7; TRBD1 or TRBD2 may be the D gene (6 bases each). V gave up 5 bases and J gave up 6 bases, with 17 bases separating them. Germline CDR1 reads SGHTA; CDR2 reads FQGNSA. This CDR3 has 14 amino acids. CDR3 DNA: TGTGCCAGCAGCCCGCAGCCGGGGGCTGGCGAGCAGTACTTC. Its translation is CASSPQPGAGEQYF. Filled out from reference TRBV7-2 and TRBJ2-7, the complete variable domain reads GAGVSQSPSNKVTEKGKDVELRCDPISGHTALYWYRQSLGQGLEFLIYFQGNSAPDKSGLPSDRFSAERTGGSVSTLTIQRTQQEDSAVYLCASSPQPGAGEQYFGPGTRLTVT.

Concerning this clone itself: In the same sample, other DNA sequences code for this CDR3. The chain combines TRBV28 with TRBJ1-2; 7 bases are a match to TRBD1. V shed 3 bases, J shed 4 bases, and the junction held 2 bases outside the gene matches. The germline V gene has CDR1 MDHEN and CDR2 SYDVKM. The CDR3 covers 13 residues. The chain's CDR3 is CASSFQGGYGYTF. CDR3 nucleotide sequence: TGTGCCAGCAGTTTCCAGGGGGGCTATGGCTACACCTTC.